The 27 T cell receptor beta chains reported below all come from one sample, sequenced in a study of T cell changes during pregnancy in multiple sclerosis. Sequenced by immunoSEQ multiplex PCR; TCRdb stores in-frame clones only, minus some. The data contain roughly 40,000 clones, around 94% of them singletons. The source material was peripheral blood, sampled in the third trimester of pregnancy. These TCRs come from a female donor with multiple sclerosis, enrolled in a pregnancy study.

The chain recombines TRBV7-3 with TRBJ2-5; TRBD1 matches at 11 bases. CDR1 is SGHTA and CDR2 is FQGTGA in the germline V gene. Trimming took 5 bases from V and 4 from J; bases not matched to a gene: 3. The CDR3 extends over 14 amino acids. Written as DNA, the CDR3 is TGTGCCAGCAGCCCGGGACAGGGGGGAGAGACCCAGTACTTC. This gives the protein CASSPGQGGETQYF.

V gene TRBV2 combines with J gene TRBJ1-5, with TRBD1 identical over 11 bases. V lost 5 bases and J lost 5; bases outside the gene matches: 5. The CDR3 totals 15 residues. The germline CDR1 and CDR2 sequences are SNHLY and FYNNEI. This CDR3 reads CASSWDRGSDQPQHF. The CDR3 coding sequence is TGTGCCAGCAGTTGGGACAGGGGGTCCGATCAGCCCCAGCATTTT.

V usage is TRBV5-1 and J usage is TRBJ2-7, with a tentative D call TRBD2 (5 bases). The CDR3 is 13 amino acids. Per germline, CDR1 SGHRS and CDR2 YFSETQ. Between the trimmed V and J ends, which lost 0 bases and 6 bases, there was a span of 10 bases. The DNA of the CDR3 is TGCGCCAGCAGCTTGGACTACCGGGGCGAGCAGTACTTC. Translated, it gives CASSLDYRGEQYF.

The V and J genes are TRBV18 and TRBJ1-1; the D is unclear. Per germline, CDR1 KGHSH and CDR2 LQKENI. The CDR3 length is 19 residues. Trimming removed 7 bases from V and 1 base from J, with 28 bases in between. CDR3: CASLNRVGILSGSNTEAFF. The CDR3 region has the DNA TGTGCCAGCTTGAACCGGGTCGGGATTCTTAGTGGATCGAACACTGAAGCTTTCTTT.

This clone was observed a single time. J is TRBJ1-2 and V is TRBV28; 9 nucleotides line up with TRBD1. This CDR3 region has 14 residues. The germline V gene encodes CDR1 MDHEN and CDR2 SYDVKM. Losses at the gene ends were 3 bases for V and 6 bases for J; bases not matched to a gene: 5. The CDR3 DNA follows: TGTGCCAGCAGTTTCGGACAGGGGATGGATGGCTACACCTTC. It yields the protein CASSFGQGMDGYTF.

V gene TRBV14 combines with J gene TRBJ2-5; 14 positions agree with TRBD2. The CDR3 is 18 residues long. V lost 2 bases, J lost 5 bases, and 10 bases stayed unmatched. Germline V gene sequence: CDR1 SGHDN, CDR2 FVKESK. The chain's CDR3 is CASSQPEGLAGVGETQYF. For the CDR3, the DNA is TGTGCCAGCAGCCAACCCGAGGGACTAGCGGGAGTGGGTGAGACCCAGTACTTC. The whole variable domain, remainder taken from reference TRBV14 and TRBJ2-5, is EAGVTQFPSHSVIEKGQTVTLRCDPISGHDNLYWYRRVMGKEIKFLLHFVKESKQDESGMPNNRFLAERTGGTYSTLKVQPAELEDSGVYFCASSQPEGLAGVGETQYFGPGTRLLVL.

This chain connects TRBV7-9 to TRBJ1-4; 7 bases match TRBD1. Germline V gene data show CDR1 as SEHNR and CDR2 as FQNEAQ (reference sequence). The CDR3 length is 15 residues. V gave up 5 bases and J gave up 5 bases; unmatched junction bases: 8. The CDR3 loop reads CASSRDGTENEKLFF. CDR3 in DNA: TGTGCCAGCAGCCGCGATGGGACAGAAAATGAAAAACTGTTTTTT.

This chain uses TRBV15 with TRBJ2-1, with unresolved D. The CDR3 sequence is 12 residues long. In germline, CDR1 is LNHNV, CDR2 YYDKDF (reference sequence). Trimming stripped 5 bases from V and 3 bases from J, with 5 bases between. The CDR3 region is CATSSHYNEQFF. The CDR3 nucleotides are TGTGCCACCAGCTCCCACTACAATGAGCAGTTCTTC.

J is TRBJ2-7 and V is TRBV7-8; D gene unclear. The CDR3 totals 14 residues. The ends were cut back, 4 bases at V and 6 bases at J, with 16 bases in the middle. The V gene's germline CDR1 is SGHVS and CDR2 FQNEAQ. This CDR3 reads CASSSLRMPFEQYF. DNA for the CDR3: TGTGCCAGCAGCTCACTAAGGATGCCCTTCGAGCAGTACTTC.

The chain carries TRBV7-8 and TRBJ1-2, with D possibly being TRBD1 (5 bases). CDR3 length: 16 residues. V was trimmed by 5 bases and J by 8 bases, leaving 24 bases between them. Per the germline V gene, CDR1 is SGHVS and CDR2 is FQNEAQ. The CDR3 coding sequence is TGTGCCAGCAGCCCCGGTGCAGGGCGCCGAGGAAGAGGCTACACCTTC. It translates to CASSPGAGRRGRGYTF.

This clone was recorded once. The chain recombines TRBV4-2 with TRBJ2-3; 11 bases are a match to TRBD2. Trimming at V came to 0 bases and at J to 1 base, leaving 6 bases not matched to a gene. Per germline, CDR1 LGHNA and CDR2 YNFKEQ. The CDR3 runs 18 residues. CDR3 in DNA: TGTGCCAGCAGCCAAGAGGTCGGGACTAGCGGACGCACAGATACGCAGTATTTT. Amino acids: CASSQEVGTSGRTDTQYF.

This rearrangement joins TRBV6-6 to TRBJ1-2; TRBD1 agrees at 7 bases. The ends lost 6 bases at V and 0 bases at J; junction bases unmatched: 10. Germline assignment: CDR1 MNHNY and CDR2 SVGAGI (reference sequence). The CDR3 is 16 amino acids. CDR3 protein: CASRDSLGQANYGYTF. As DNA, the CDR3 is TGTGCCAGCAGGGATAGTCTTGGACAGGCTAACTATGGCTACACCTTC.

This sequence joins TRBV6-6 and TRBJ1-2, with 9 bases matching TRBD1. Germline V gene data show CDR1 as MNHNY and CDR2 as SVGAGI (reference sequence). With V trimmed by 4 bases and J by 7 bases, 7 bases remained unmatched. The CDR3 length is 14 residues. CDR3 in amino acids: CASSSGTGSIGYTF. In DNA, the CDR3 is TGTGCCAGCAGTTCCGGGACAGGGTCTATTGGCTACACCTTC.

The chain uses TRBV4-3 and TRBJ2-7, with 8 bases fitting TRBD1. V trimming: 4 bases; J trimming: 4 bases; junction bases outside the gene matches: 9. The germline CDR1 and CDR2 sequences are LGHNA and YSLEER. This CDR3 comprises 15 residues. CDR3 region: CASSPYRDRSYEQYF. For the CDR3, the DNA is TGCGCCAGCAGCCCGTACCGGGACAGGTCATACGAGCAGTACTTC.

J is TRBJ2-7 and V is TRBV27; no clear D gene. Between the trimmed V and J ends, which lost 2 bases and 3 bases, there was a span of 11 bases. In germline, CDR1 is MNHEY, CDR2 SMNVEV (reference sequence). This CDR3 contains 14 residues. CDR3 region: CASSLAGTNYEQYF. The DNA for the CDR3 is TGTGCCAGCAGTTTAGCAGGCACCAACTACGAGCAGTACTTC.

The chain has TRBV30 and TRBJ2-1; 8 bases match TRBD2. The CDR3 loop spans 15 amino acids. The germline gives CDR1 GTSNPN, CDR2 SVGIG (reference sequence). After removal of 3 bases from V and 2 bases from J, the junction contained 6 bases not matched to a gene. This CDR3 reads CAWSRGSGAYNEQFF. The CDR3 DNA follows: TGTGCCTGGAGCCGGGGTAGCGGGGCCTACAATGAGCAGTTCTTC.

This chain uses TRBV2 with TRBJ2-1, with 8 bases that match TRBD2. The V segment lost 5 bases and the J segment 7 bases; nucleotides outside the gene matches: 7. The CDR3 totals 14 residues. CDR1 and CDR2 from the germline V gene are SNHLY and FYNNEI. The CDR3 here is CASSLAGGVNEQFF. DNA of the CDR3: TGTGCCAGCAGTTTGGCGGGAGGAGTTAATGAGCAGTTCTTC.

The chain combines TRBV11-3 with TRBJ2-1, with TRBD2 identical over 8 bases. Germline CDR1 reads SGHNT; CDR2 reads YENEEA. Trimming took 5 bases from V and 2 from J; bases not matched to a gene: 5. The CDR3 runs to 15 residues. The CDR3: CASSRSGGAYNEQFF. The CDR3, as DNA: TGTGCCAGCAGCAGAAGCGGGGGCGCCTACAATGAGCAGTTCTTC.

The gene calls are TRBV7-2 and TRBJ1-1; D gene uncertain. The CDR3 is made up of 12 amino acids. CDR1 and CDR2 from the germline V gene are SGHTA and FQGNSA. The germline V and J ends were trimmed by 1 base and 10 bases, with 10 bases remaining between them. CDR3: CASSLVPAGAFF. CDR3 sequence (DNA): TGTGCCAGCAGCTTAGTTCCGGCGGGAGCTTTCTTT.

CDR3 in amino acids: CASRAGETQYF. The CDR3 region has the DNA TGTGCCAGCAGAGCAGGAGAGACCCAGTACTTC. V and J are TRBV2 and TRBJ2-5; D remains unclear. With 6 bases removed from V and 4 bases from J, the gap between germline ends came to 6 bases. From germline, CDR1 is SNHLY and CDR2 FYNNEI. This CDR3 comprises 11 residues. Looking up the rest from reference TRBV2 and TRBJ2-5 gives the full variable domain: EPEVTQTPSHQVTQMGQEVILRCVPISNHLYFYWYRQILGQKVEFLVSFYNNEISEKSEIFDDQFSVERPDGSNFTLKIRSTKLEDSAMYFCASRAGETQYFGPGTRLLVL.

In DNA, the CDR3 is TGCGCCAGCAGTCAATCAGGGGGCTATGGCTACACCTTC. Protein: CASSQSGGYGYTF. J is TRBJ1-2 and V is TRBV23-1; possibly TRBD1 for D (6 bases). TRBV23-1 is noted as an ORF with a role that remains uncertain. This CDR3 has 13 residues. The V end was cut by 0 bases, the J end by 4 bases, with 6 bases between.

Details on this clone: The junction does not match germline at one end; this may be a read error. This sequence joins TRBV2 and TRBJ1-1; D is uncertain. Germline values: CDR1 SNHLY, CDR2 FYNNEI. This CDR3 is 12 amino acids long. The CDR3 region has the DNA TGTGCCAGCAGTGAAGCGCTTCAGTATAAACTATTT. It is translated as CASSEALQYKLF.

The chain links TRBV27 to TRBJ2-5; 7 bases align to TRBD1. The CDR3 has 15 amino acids. V lost 6 bases and J lost 5; bases outside the gene matches: 12. Per the germline V gene, CDR1 is MNHEY and CDR2 is SMNVEV (reference sequence). The CDR3 nucleotides read TGTGCCAGCAGGACAGGGATCGCTTTCCCCGAGACCCAGTACTTC. Its translation: CASRTGIAFPETQYF.

The chain combines TRBV2 with TRBJ1-5; D remains ambiguous. This CDR3 has 14 amino acids. The V gene lost 7 bases and the J gene lost 1 base, with 11 bases spanning the gap. Germline CDR1 is SNHLY and CDR2 is FYNNEI. The CDR3 loop reads CASTSEQSNQPQHF. The CDR3, as DNA: TGTGCCAGCACCTCGGAACAGAGCAATCAGCCCCAGCATTTT.

V and J are TRBV19 and TRBJ1-1, with 8 bases aligning to TRBD1. CDR1 and CDR2 (germline): LNHDA, SQIVND (reference sequence). With 10 bases clipped from V and 4 bases from J, the junction kept 11 bases outside the gene matches. This CDR3 is 14 amino acids long. The CDR3 sequence: CATTSRTGITEAFF. In nucleotides, the CDR3 is TGTGCCACCACATCCCGGACAGGGATCACTGAAGCTTTCTTT.

V gene TRBV7-2 combines with J gene TRBJ2-7; TRBD2 agrees at 9 bases. J lost 0 bases, V lost 1 base, and 10 bases had no gene match. The CDR3 is 18 amino acids. Germline V gene sequence: CDR1 SGHTA, CDR2 FQGNSA. The CDR3 loop is CASSLDPRRGGGSYEQYF. The CDR3 DNA sequence: TGTGCCAGCAGCTTAGATCCTAGGCGGGGGGGCGGCTCCTACGAGCAGTACTTC. Drawing the rest from reference TRBV7-2 and TRBJ2-7, the complete variable domain is GAGVSQSPSNKVTEKGKDVELRCDPISGHTALYWYRQSLGQGLEFLIYFQGNSAPDKSGLPSDRFSAERTGGSVSTLTIQRTQQEDSAVYLCASSLDPRRGGGSYEQYFGPGTRLTVT.

V gene TRBV10-3 combines with J gene TRBJ2-2, with unresolved D. The V and J ends lost 0 bases and 0 bases respectively, with 8 bases between them. The CDR3 contains 16 residues. CDR1 and CDR2 (germline): ENHRY, SYGVKD. The CDR3 DNA reads TGTGCCATCAGTGAGTCGCCTACTTCGAACACCGGGGAGCTGTTTTTT. Its protein product is CAISESPTSNTGELFF.